Listed below are T cell receptor beta chains from one sample, sequenced in a study of control samples from healthy donors and cancer patients. Repertoires were generated with immunoSEQ multiplex PCR, while TCRdb's copy carries only in-frame clones and drops some. In the table there are about 180,000 clones, approximately 94% of which are singletons. Source material: blood. The receptors were sampled from a woman younger than 30 in good health. Each CDR3 is given with its conserved first and last residue. D genes are given only for firm matches. Clone size is given for some rows only: seen once, a few or many times, or a class if the clone is expanded.

d_call clone_size j_call v_call cdr3_aa cdr3_nt
TRBD1 - TRBJ1-2 TRBV4-1 CASSQPRQGSNYGYTF TGCGCCAGCAGCCAACCCAGACAGGGATCTAACTATGGCTACACCTTC
- - TRBJ1-5 TRBV9 CASSVVRNSNQPQHF TGTGCCAGCAGCGTAGTGAGGAATAGCAATCAGCCCCAGCATTTT
- - TRBJ1-6 TRBV18 CASSRKDPVMSDSPLHF TGTGCCAGCTCACGTAAGGACCCCGTAATGTCGGATTCACCCCTCCACTTT
- once TRBJ2-7 TRBV28 CASSLAHPSYEQYF TGTGCCAGCAGTTTAGCACATCCCTCCTACGAGCAGTACTTC
TRBD1 once TRBJ2-2 TRBV7-9 CASSFRTDRGHANTGELFF TGTGCCAGCTCCTTTAGGACGGACAGGGGGCACGCGAACACCGGGGAGCTGTTTTTT
- - TRBJ1-1 TRBV7-8 CASSLIRNTEAFF TGTGCCAGCAGCTTAATCAGGAACACTGAAGCTTTCTTT
TRBD1 - TRBJ1-3 TRBV18 CASSGQGPRNTIYF TGTGCCAGCTCCGGACAGGGCCCTCGGAACACCATATATTTT
- - TRBJ2-6 TRBV27 CASSRSISGANVLTF TGTGCCAGCAGCCGCAGCATCTCTGGGGCCAACGTCCTGACTTTC
- - TRBJ2-5 TRBV7-6 CASSPITDQETQYF TGTGCCAGCAGCCCTATAACAGACCAGGAGACCCAGTACTTC
- many TRBJ2-7 TRBV11-3 CASSLERGTEGSYEQYF TGTGCCAGCAGCTTAGAGCGGGGGACAGAAGGGTCCTACGAGCAGTACTTC
- - TRBJ1-3 TRBV15 CATSREGPGNTIYF TGTGCCACCAGCAGAGAAGGTCCTGGAAACACCATATATTTT
TRBD2 - TRBJ2-7 TRBV7-2 CASSAAGLAGGHYEQYF TGTGCCAGCAGCGCGGCAGGACTAGCGGGAGGGCACTACGAGCAGTACTTC
TRBD1 - TRBJ1-1 TRBV9 CASSVEAGQGSNAEAFF TGTGCCAGCAGCGTAGAGGCGGGACAGGGGTCCAACGCTGAAGCTTTCTTT
TRBD1 - TRBJ1-4 TRBV4-2 CASSPETGDTTNEKLFF TGTGCCAGCAGCCCCGAGACAGGGGACACAACTAATGAAAAACTGTTTTTT
TRBD1 - TRBJ2-3 TRBV14 CASSQVQGYTDTQYF TGTGCCAGCAGCCAAGTACAGGGGTACACAGATACGCAGTATTTT
- - TRBJ2-2 TRBV2 CASSWDFDTGELFF TGTGCCAGCAGCTGGGACTTCGACACCGGGGAGCTGTTTTTT
- - TRBJ1-1 TRBV11-1 CASSLRLGARSTEAFF TGTGCCAGCAGCTTACGCCTGGGGGCTAGGAGCACTGAAGCTTTCTTT
- - TRBJ2-2 TRBV7-2 CASSSRHLGTGELFF TGTGCCAGCAGCTCAAGACACCTCGGGACCGGGGAGCTGTTTTTT
TRBD2 - TRBJ2-7 TRBV5-4 CASSRGDSGQYEQYF TGTGCCAGCAGCCGGGGGGATAGCGGCCAATACGAGCAGTACTTC
TRBD1 - TRBJ1-2 TRBV4-2 CASSPRDRDYGYTF TGTGCCAGCAGCCCTCGGGACAGGGACTATGGCTACACCTTC
- - TRBJ1-4 TRBV6-5 CASGQLNEKLFF TGTGCCAGCGGTCAGCTTAATGAAAAACTGTTTTTT
- once TRBJ2-7 TRBV11-1 CASGQGNEQYF TGTGCCAGCGGCCAGGGTAACGAGCAGTACTTC
- - TRBJ2-5 TRBV7-2 CASSLVGVAPETQYF TGTGCCAGCAGCTTAGTTGGGGTTGCCCCGGAGACCCAGTACTTC
- many TRBJ2-7 TRBV21-1 CASSKTTDRETHYEQYF TGTGCCAGCAGCAAGACAACGGACAGGGAAACCCACTACGAGCAGTACTTC
- - TRBJ2-2 TRBV19 CASSPTGRETGELFF TGTGCCAGTAGCCCGACAGGGAGGGAGACCGGGGAGCTGTTTTTT
TRBD2 - TRBJ2-1 TRBV5-1 CATGLGLAGVEQFF TGCGCCACAGGACTGGGACTAGCGGGAGTTGAGCAGTTCTTC
- - TRBJ2-2 TRBV13 CASSLIGYATNTGELFF TGTGCCAGCAGCCTAATCGGGTACGCTACGAACACCGGGGAGCTGTTTTTT
- - TRBJ2-5 TRBV21-1 CASIPGYRKKETQYF TGTGCCAGCATCCCAGGGTACAGAAAAAAAGAGACCCAGTACTTC
- - TRBJ1-1 TRBV5-4 CASSLGVLNTEAFF TGTGCCAGCAGCTTAGGGGTCCTGAACACTGAAGCTTTCTTT
- - TRBJ1-4 TRBV6-1 CASSDAGTGNEKLFF TGTGCCAGCAGTGATGCGGGAACAGGGAATGAAAAACTGTTTTTT
- - TRBJ2-1 TRBV7-9 CASAILGNEQFF TGTGCCAGCGCTATCCTCGGGAATGAGCAGTTCTTC
- - TRBJ2-1 TRBV13 CASSSRVSYNEQFF TGTGCCAGCAGCTCACGGGTATCCTACAATGAGCAGTTCTTC
TRBD1 once TRBJ2-6 TRBV15 CATSRQRGDRGPLSGANVLTF TGTGCCACCAGCAGACAGAGGGGGGACAGGGGGCCTTTGTCTGGGGCCAACGTCCTGACTTTC
TRBD2 - TRBJ2-7 TRBV3-1/TRBV3-2 CASSQETGSVAGGHEQYF TGTGCCAGCAGCCAAGAAACTGGTTCCGTAGCGGGAGGGCACGAGCAGTACTTC
- - TRBJ2-2 TRBV5-1 CASSFGSNTGELFF TGCGCCAGCAGCTTTGGCTCGAACACCGGGGAGCTGTTTTTT
TRBD1 - TRBJ1-5 TRBV6-2/TRBV6-3 CASSYIGTEPHQPQHF TGTGCCAGCAGTTACATAGGGACAGAGCCTCATCAGCCCCAGCATTTT
- - TRBJ2-3 TRBV10-3 CAISERGGGATDTQYF TGTGCCATCAGTGAAAGGGGAGGGGGAGCCACAGATACGCAGTATTTT
- - TRBJ1-1 TRBV6-2/TRBV6-3 CASSYSSPESIYTEAFF TGTGCCAGCAGTTACTCGAGTCCAGAGTCGATTTACACTGAAGCTTTCTTT
- once TRBJ1-1 TRBV4-2 CASSQGGLTGPLNEEAFF TGTGCCAGCAGCCAAGGAGGACTGACAGGTCCCCTCAACGAAGAAGCTTTCTTT
- - TRBJ2-1 TRBV6-5 CASSRRQDNEQFF TGTGCCAGCAGTCGCAGACAGGACAATGAGCAGTTCTTC
- - TRBJ2-2 TRBV5-1 CASSMLDTLRGELFF TGCGCCAGCAGCATGCTGGACACCTTAAGAGGGGAGCTGTTTTTT
- - TRBJ2-2 TRBV5-1 CASSLVRGLPNTGELFF TGCGCCAGCAGCTTGGTTAGGGGTCTCCCGAACACCGGGGAGCTGTTTTTT
- - TRBJ2-7 TRBV25-1 CASSYYEQYF TGTGCCAGCAGCTATTACGAGCAGTACTTC
- - TRBJ1-1 TRBV6-1 CASSEWGGRLGTEAFF TGTGCCAGCAGTGAATGGGGGGGGAGGCTGGGCACTGAAGCTTTCTTT
TRBD1 - TRBJ2-1 TRBV2 CASRRDRGHEQFF TGTGCCAGCCGCCGGGACAGGGGCCATGAGCAGTTCTTC
- - TRBJ1-1 TRBV9 CASSLGPSPRAFF TGTGCCAGCAGCTTGGGACCATCTCCTCGGGCTTTCTTT
TRBD1 once TRBJ1-4 TRBV18 CASSLGQDNEKLFF TGTGCCAGCTCACTAGGACAGGACAATGAAAAACTGTTTTTT
TRBD1 - TRBJ1-5 TRBV7-2 CASSWNRGLQPQHF TGTGCCAGCAGCTGGAACAGGGGGCTTCAGCCCCAGCATTTT
- - TRBJ1-3 TRBV7-2 CASSLAMSTGNTIYF TGTGCCAGCAGCTTAGCGATGTCAACGGGAAACACCATATATTTT
- - TRBJ1-4 TRBV19 CASNRRAGREKLFF TGTGCCAGTAACCGCCGGGCAGGGAGGGAAAAACTGTTTTTT
- - TRBJ2-7 TRBV5-4 CASSSDSEQYF TGTGCCAGCAGCTCCGATTCCGAGCAGTACTTC
- - TRBJ1-1 TRBV28 CASTNLWGSGGDTEAFF TGTGCCAGCACCAATCTCTGGGGGTCTGGTGGGGACACTGAAGCTTTCTTT
- - TRBJ2-2 TRBV14 CASSLIAIGELFF TGTGCCAGCAGCCTCATCGCGATTGGGGAGCTGTTTTTT
- - TRBJ1-6 TRBV12-3/TRBV12-4 CASSLERRAPLHF TGTGCCAGCAGTTTAGAACGGCGAGCACCCCTCCACTTT
- - TRBJ2-5 TRBV6-2/TRBV6-3 CASSRRAGQQETQYF TGTGCCAGCAGCCGACGGGCAGGGCAACAAGAGACCCAGTACTTC